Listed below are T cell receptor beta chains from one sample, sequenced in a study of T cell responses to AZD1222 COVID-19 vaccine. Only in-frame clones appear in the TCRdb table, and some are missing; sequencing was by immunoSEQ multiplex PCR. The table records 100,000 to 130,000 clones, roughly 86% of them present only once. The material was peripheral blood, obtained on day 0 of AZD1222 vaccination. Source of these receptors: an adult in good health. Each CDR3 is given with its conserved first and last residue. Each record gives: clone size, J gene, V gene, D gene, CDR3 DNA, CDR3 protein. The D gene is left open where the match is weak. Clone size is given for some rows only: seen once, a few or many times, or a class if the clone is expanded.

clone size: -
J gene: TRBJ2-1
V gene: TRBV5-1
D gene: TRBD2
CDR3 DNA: TGCGCCAGCAGCTTGGCCTTTGCGGGGGAAACCTACAATGAGCAGTTCTTC
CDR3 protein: CASSLAFAGETYNEQFF

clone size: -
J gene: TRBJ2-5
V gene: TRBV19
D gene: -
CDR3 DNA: TGTGCCAGTAGTATAGGAGGGGTCGGGGAGACCCAGTACTTC
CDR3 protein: CASSIGGVGETQYF

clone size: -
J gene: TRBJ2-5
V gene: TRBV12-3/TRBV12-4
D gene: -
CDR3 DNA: TGTGCCAGCAGTTTCCGGGGGGCGACCCAGTACTTC
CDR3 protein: CASSFRGATQYF

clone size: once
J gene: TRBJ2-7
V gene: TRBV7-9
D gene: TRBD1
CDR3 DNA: TGTGCCATAAACATTAATAGGGACAGAGCCTACGAGCAGTACTTC
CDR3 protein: CAININRDRAYEQYF

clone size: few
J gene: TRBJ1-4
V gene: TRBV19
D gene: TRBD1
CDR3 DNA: TGTGCCAGTAGTATGGACAGGGTTCGGGCTAATGAAAAACTGTTTTTT
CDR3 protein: CASSMDRVRANEKLFF

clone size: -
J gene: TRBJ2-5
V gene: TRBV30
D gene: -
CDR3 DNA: TGTGCCTGGAGTGTGGGAGAGACCCAGTACTTC
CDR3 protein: CAWSVGETQYF

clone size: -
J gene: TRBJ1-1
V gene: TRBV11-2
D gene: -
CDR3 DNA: TGTGCCAGCAGCTCCCCGGGAGGGATGGGCACTGAAGCTTTCTTT
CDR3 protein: CASSSPGGMGTEAFF

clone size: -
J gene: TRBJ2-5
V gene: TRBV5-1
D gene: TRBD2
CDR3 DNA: TGCGCCAGCAGGGATGGGACTAGCGGGGAGACCCAGTACTTC
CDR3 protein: CASRDGTSGETQYF

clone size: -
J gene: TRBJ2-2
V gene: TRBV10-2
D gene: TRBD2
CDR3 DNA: TGCGCCAGCAGTGAAGCGGGGGCTCACCAGAACACCGGGGAGCTGTTTTTT
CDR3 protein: CASSEAGAHQNTGELFF

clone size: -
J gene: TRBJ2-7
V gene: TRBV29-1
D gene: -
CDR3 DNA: TGCAGCGTTGACGGGGCCGTGGAGCAGTACTTC
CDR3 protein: CSVDGAVEQYF

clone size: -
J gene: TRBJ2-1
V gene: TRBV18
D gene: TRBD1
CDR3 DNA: TGTGCCAGCTCACCAAACAGGGGGTCATACAATGAGCAGTTCTTC
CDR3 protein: CASSPNRGSYNEQFF

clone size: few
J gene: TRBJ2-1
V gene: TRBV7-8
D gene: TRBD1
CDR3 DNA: TGTGCCAGCAGCCCGCGAGACAGGGGTCGATACAATGAGCAGTTCTTC
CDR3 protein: CASSPRDRGRYNEQFF

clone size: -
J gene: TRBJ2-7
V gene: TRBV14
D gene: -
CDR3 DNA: TGTGCCAGCAGCCCCCGAGGTGGTCTGTTCCCCCCCTACGAGCAGTACTTC
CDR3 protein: CASSPRGGLFPPYEQYF

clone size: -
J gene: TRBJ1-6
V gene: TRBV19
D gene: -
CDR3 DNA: TGTGCCAGTACTCCAAGGGGTCGTGGGTCACCCCTCCACTTT
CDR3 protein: CASTPRGRGSPLHF

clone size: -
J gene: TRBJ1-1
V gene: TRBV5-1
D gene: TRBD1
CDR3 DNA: TGCGCCAGCAGCACTGGGACAGGTCTCCAAGAAGCTTTCTTT
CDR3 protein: CASSTGTGLQEAFF

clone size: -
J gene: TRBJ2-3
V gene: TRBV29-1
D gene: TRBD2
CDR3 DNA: TGCAGCGTCCTCCCGGGACTAGCGGCCGATACGCAGTATTTT
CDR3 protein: CSVLPGLAADTQYF

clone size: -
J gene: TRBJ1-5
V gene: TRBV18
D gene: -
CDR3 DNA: TGTGCCAGCTCACCTATTCAGGGTGGCAATCAGCCCCAGCATTTT
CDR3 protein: CASSPIQGGNQPQHF

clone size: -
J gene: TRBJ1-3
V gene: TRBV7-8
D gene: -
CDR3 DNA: TGTGCCAGCAGCTTAGAATGGAACACCATATATTTT
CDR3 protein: CASSLEWNTIYF

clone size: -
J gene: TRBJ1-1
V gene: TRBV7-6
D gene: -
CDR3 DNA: TGTGCCAGCAGCTTAAACGGTGTCGGGGGAACTGAAGCTTTCTTT
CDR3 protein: CASSLNGVGGTEAFF

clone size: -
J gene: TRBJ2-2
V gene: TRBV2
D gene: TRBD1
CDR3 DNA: TGTGCCAGCAGTGTCCGGGACAGAGACACCGGGGAGCTGTTTTTT
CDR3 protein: CASSVRDRDTGELFF

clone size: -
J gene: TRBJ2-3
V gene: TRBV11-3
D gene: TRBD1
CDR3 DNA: TGTGCCAGCAGCACCGGGACAGGGGGTGGGAGGGATACGCAGTATTTT
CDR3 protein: CASSTGTGGGRDTQYF

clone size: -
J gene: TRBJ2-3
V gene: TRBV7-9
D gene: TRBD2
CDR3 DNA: TGTGCCAGCAGCTTAGGACTAGCGGGGGACACAGATACGCAGTATTTT
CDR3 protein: CASSLGLAGDTDTQYF

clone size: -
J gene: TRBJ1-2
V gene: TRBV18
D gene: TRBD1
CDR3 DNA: TGTGCCAGCTCACAGACTCCGGGACAGGGGGCGCCCACCTTC
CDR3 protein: CASSQTPGQGAPTF

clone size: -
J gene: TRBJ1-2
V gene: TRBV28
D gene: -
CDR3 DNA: TGTGCCAGCAGTAGTAACGGGACACCAAGGAGCTATGGCTACACCTTC
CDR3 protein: CASSSNGTPRSYGYTF

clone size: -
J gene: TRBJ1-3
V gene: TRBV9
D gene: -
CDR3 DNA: TGTGCCAGCAGCGTAGCGATAACCTCTGGAAACACCATATATTTT
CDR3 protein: CASSVAITSGNTIYF

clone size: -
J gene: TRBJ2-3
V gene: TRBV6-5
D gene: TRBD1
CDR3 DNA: TGTGCCAGGGGACAGGGAGGAACAGATACGCAGTATTTT
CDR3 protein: CARGQGGTDTQYF

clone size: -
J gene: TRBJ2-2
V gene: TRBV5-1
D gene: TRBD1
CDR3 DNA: TGCGCCAGCAGCCCCACCGCAGGGACAGAGAACACCGGGGAGCTGTTTTTT
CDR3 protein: CASSPTAGTENTGELFF

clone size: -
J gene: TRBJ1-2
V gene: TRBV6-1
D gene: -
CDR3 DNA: TGTGCCAGCAGTGGCCCGTTGGGGCAGAGCGGTGCTGGCTACACCTTC
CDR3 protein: CASSGPLGQSGAGYTF

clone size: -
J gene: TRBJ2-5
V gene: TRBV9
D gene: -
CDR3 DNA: TGTGCCAGCAGCGTAAGTACGGCGAACCAAGAGACCCAGTACTTC
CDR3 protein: CASSVSTANQETQYF

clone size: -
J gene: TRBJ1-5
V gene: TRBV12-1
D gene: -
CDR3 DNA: TGTGCCAGCAGCTTTGGACAAAATCAGCCCCAGCATTTT
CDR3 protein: CASSFGQNQPQHF

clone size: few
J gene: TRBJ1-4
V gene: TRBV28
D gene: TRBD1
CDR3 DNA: TGTGCCAGCAGTTTCGGGCAGGGGGTTGAAAAACTGTTTTTT
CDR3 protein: CASSFGQGVEKLFF

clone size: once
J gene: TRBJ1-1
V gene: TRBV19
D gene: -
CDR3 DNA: TGTGCCAGTAGTATTCGGGTCGGCAGGGGAAACACTGAAGCTTTCTTT
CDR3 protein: CASSIRVGRGNTEAFF

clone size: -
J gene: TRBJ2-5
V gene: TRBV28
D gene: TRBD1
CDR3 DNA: TGTGCCAGCAGTTCGACAAACAGGGGGTGGGAGACCCAGTACTTC
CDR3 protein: CASSSTNRGWETQYF

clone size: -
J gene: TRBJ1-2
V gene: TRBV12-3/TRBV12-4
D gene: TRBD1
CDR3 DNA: TGTGCCAGCAACCTACAGGGGGTGGGTGGCTACACCTTC
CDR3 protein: CASNLQGVGGYTF

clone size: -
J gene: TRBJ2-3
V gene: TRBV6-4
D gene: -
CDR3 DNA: TGTGCCAGCGGCGACCCAACCACAGATACGCAGTATTTT
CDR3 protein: CASGDPTTDTQYF

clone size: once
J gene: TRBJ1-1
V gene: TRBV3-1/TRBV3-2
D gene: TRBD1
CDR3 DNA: TGTGCCAGCAGCAAGACAGGGACTGAAGCTTTCTTT
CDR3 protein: CASSKTGTEAFF

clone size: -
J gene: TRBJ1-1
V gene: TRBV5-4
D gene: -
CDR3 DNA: TGTGCCAGCAGCTTGGGGGGGACAACGAACACTGAAGCTTTCTTT
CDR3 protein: CASSLGGTTNTEAFF

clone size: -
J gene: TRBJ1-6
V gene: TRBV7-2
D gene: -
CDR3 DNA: TGTGCCAGCAGCTTAGCGCGTAATGGGGGCGATTCACCCCTCCACTTT
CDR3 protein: CASSLARNGGDSPLHF

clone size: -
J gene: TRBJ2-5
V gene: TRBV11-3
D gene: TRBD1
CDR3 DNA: TGTGCCAGCAGCACCGGGACAGGGGGCGCTGAGACCCAGTACTTC
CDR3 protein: CASSTGTGGAETQYF

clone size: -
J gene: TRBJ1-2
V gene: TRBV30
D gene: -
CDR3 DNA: TGTGCCTGGAGGGATCAGGGATATGATGGCTACACCTTC
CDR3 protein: CAWRDQGYDGYTF

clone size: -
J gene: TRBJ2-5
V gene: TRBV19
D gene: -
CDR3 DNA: TGTGCCAGTAGTATCCCCGTGGGGCAGGGGTCAGAAGAGACCCAGTACTTC
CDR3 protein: CASSIPVGQGSEETQYF

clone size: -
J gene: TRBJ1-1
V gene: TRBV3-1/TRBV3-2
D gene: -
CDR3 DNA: TGTGCCAGCAGCCAAGAGTGGCGGATGAACACTGAAGCTTTCTTT
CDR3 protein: CASSQEWRMNTEAFF

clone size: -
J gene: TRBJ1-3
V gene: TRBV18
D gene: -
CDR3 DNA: TGTGCCAGCTCACCAAGGGGACAACACTCTGGAAACACCATATATTTT
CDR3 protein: CASSPRGQHSGNTIYF

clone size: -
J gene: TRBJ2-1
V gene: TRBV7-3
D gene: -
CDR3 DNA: TGTGCCAGCAGCTCCCTTAGCGGATCCTCCTACAATGAGCAGTTCTTC
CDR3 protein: CASSSLSGSSYNEQFF

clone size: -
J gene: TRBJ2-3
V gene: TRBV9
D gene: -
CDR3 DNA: TGTGCCAGCAGCGTAGCTACCGTGAGGTTTTTGGACAGTAGCACAGATACGCAGTATTTT
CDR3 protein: CASSVATVRFLDSSTDTQYF

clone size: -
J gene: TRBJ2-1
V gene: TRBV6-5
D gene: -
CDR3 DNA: TGTGCCAGCACCCTACGGGGCGGGACCTACAATGAGCAGTTCTTC
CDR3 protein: CASTLRGGTYNEQFF

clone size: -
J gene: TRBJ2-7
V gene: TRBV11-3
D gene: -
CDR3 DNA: TGTGCCAGCAGCTTTGTCCCCCAGGCCCTGACCTACGAGCAGTACTTC
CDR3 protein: CASSFVPQALTYEQYF

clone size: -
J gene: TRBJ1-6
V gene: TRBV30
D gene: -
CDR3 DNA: TGTGCCTGGAGTGTACTAACAGAAAATTCACCCCTCCACTTT
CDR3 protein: CAWSVLTENSPLHF

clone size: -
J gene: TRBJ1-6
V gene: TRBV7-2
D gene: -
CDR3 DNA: TGTGCCAGCAGCGGCCGTGGGAGGGGCAATAATTCACCCCTCCACTTT
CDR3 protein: CASSGRGRGNNSPLHF

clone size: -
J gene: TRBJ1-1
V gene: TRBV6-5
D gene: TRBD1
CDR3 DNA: TGTGCCAGCAGCTCTACCGGACAGGGGGTTGCTTTCTTT
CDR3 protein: CASSSTGQGVAFF

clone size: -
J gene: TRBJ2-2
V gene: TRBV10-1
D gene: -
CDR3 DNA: TGCGCCGCGGGGAGGCCCGGGGAGCTGTTTTTT
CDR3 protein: CAAGRPGELFF

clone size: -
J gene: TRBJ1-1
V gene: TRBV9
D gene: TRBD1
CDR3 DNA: TGTGCCAGCAGCGTACACAGGGGAACTGAAGTTTTCTTT
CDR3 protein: CASSVHRGTEVFF

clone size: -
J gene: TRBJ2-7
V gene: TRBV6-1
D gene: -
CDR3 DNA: TGTGCCAGCAGTGAAAAAGGGAAGCAGTACTTC
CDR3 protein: CASSEKGKQYF

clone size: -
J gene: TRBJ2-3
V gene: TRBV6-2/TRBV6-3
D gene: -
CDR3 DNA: TGTGCCAGCAGTTCCCCCGGGGCCCCGCAGTATTTT
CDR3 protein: CASSSPGAPQYF

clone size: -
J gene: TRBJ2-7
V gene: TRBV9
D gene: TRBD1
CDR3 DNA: TGTGCCAGCAGCCTACGCGGACAGGAAAGCTCCTACGAGCAGTACTTC
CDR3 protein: CASSLRGQESSYEQYF

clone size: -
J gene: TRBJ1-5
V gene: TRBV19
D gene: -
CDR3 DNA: TGTGCCAGTAGTACTTCGGGGAGGCGCAATCAGCCCCAGCATTTT
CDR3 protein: CASSTSGRRNQPQHF

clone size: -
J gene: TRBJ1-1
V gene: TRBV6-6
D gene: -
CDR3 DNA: TGTGCCAGCAGTTACGCTGTAAATCTTGGGGGAAGAGCTTTCTTT
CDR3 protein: CASSYAVNLGGRAFF

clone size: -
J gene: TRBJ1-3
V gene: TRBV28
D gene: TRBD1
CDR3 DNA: TGTGCCAGCAGTTTAGGGACAGGCTCTGGAAACACCATATATTTT
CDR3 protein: CASSLGTGSGNTIYF

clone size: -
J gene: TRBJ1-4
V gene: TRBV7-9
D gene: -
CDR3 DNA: TGTGCCAGCAACCGGGACGGTAATGAAAAACTGTTTTTT
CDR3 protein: CASNRDGNEKLFF